Following are 24 T cell receptor beta chains from one sample sequenced in a study of T cell changes during pregnancy in multiple sclerosis. Assay used: immunoSEQ multiplex PCR; TCRdb lists only in-frame clones, some missing. The table shows about 130,000 clones, with around 97% occurring only once. Sequenced material: peripheral blood, taken after pregnancy. The receptor source for this set is a female donor with multiple sclerosis, enrolled in a pregnancy study.

This chain uses TRBV11-2 with TRBJ2-3; 7 bases are shared with TRBD2. Trimming removed 5 bases from V and 6 bases from J; junction bases left unmatched: 11. This CDR3 is built from 15 residues. Germline V gene data show CDR1 as SGHAT and CDR2 as FQNNGV. The CDR3 nucleotides are TGTGCCAGCAGCACCGCTGGGCGGGAGACGGATACGCAGTATTTT. Its protein is CASSTAGRETDTQYF.

The chain links TRBV28 to TRBJ1-5, with D maybe TRBD1 (5 bases). Deletions cut 5 bases from V and 2 bases from J, with 16 bases between. CDR3 length: 16 residues. CDR1 and CDR2 from the germline V gene are MDHEN and SYDVKM. CDR3 residues: CASSERVGTGNQPQHF. The CDR3 bases are TGTGCCAGCAGTGAGAGGGTGGGGACTGGCAATCAGCCCCAGCATTTT.

V usage is TRBV7-2 and J usage is TRBJ1-1, with a tentative D call TRBD1 (5 bases). The length of the CDR3 is 15 residues. The V gene's germline CDR1 is SGHTA and CDR2 FQGNSA. Trimming stripped 0 bases from V and 0 bases from J, with 8 bases between. CDR3 DNA: TGTGCCAGCAGCTTAGCGGGGGGATTGAACACTGAAGCTTTCTTT. Amino acids: CASSLAGGLNTEAFF.

V and J are TRBV2 and TRBJ1-1; TRBD1 might be the D (5 bases). The CDR3 runs 13 residues. Germline V gene sequence: CDR1 SNHLY, CDR2 FYNNEI. V was trimmed by 5 bases and J by 4 bases, leaving 11 bases between them. The CDR3 sequence is CASSLRGGTEAFF. DNA of the CDR3: TGTGCCAGCAGTTTAAGGGGAGGCACTGAAGCTTTCTTT.

CDR3 coding DNA: TGCGCCAGCAGCTTTAGCGGGAGGGCCGAGGACGAGCAGTACTTC. Protein: CASSFSGRAEDEQYF. The rearrangement uses TRBV5-1 and TRBJ2-7, with 11 bases lining up with TRBD2. V shed 2 bases, J shed 5 bases, and the junction held 6 bases outside the gene matches. The CDR3 has 15 residues. The germline V gene has CDR1 SGHRS and CDR2 YFSETQ.

The V gene is TRBV28, the J gene TRBJ1-2, with no clear D. V was pared by 6 bases and J by 3 bases, with 5 bases between. This CDR3 is built from 11 residues. Per germline, CDR1 MDHEN and CDR2 SYDVKM. CDR3 sequence (DNA): TGTGCCAGCAGCTCTTACTATGGCTACACCTTC. It specifies CASSSYYGYTF.

The sample holds one count of this clone. This rearrangement joins TRBV11-1 to TRBJ2-7, with D maybe TRBD1 (5 bases). V lost 6 bases, J lost 3 bases, and 9 bases lay in between. Germline-derived CDR1 and CDR2 are SGHAT and FQDESV (reference sequence). CDR3 length: 12 amino acids. The CDR3 DNA reads TGTGCCAGCAGTCCTCAGGGCTACGAGCAGTACTTC. Its protein product is CASSPQGYEQYF.

The rearrangement uses TRBV4-1 and TRBJ2-1; 10 bases match TRBD1. The CDR3 length is 17 residues. Germline assignment: CDR1 MGHRA and CDR2 YSYEKL. V lost 4 bases to trimming and J lost 7 bases; unmatched junction nucleotides: 13. The CDR3 coding sequence is TGCGCCAGCAGCCGCTTTTTTGGACAGGGGGGTAGGAATGAGCAGTTCTTC. Protein: CASSRFFGQGGRNEQFF.

J is TRBJ2-1 and V is TRBV18, with 8 bases lining up with TRBD2. Germline values: CDR1 KGHSH, CDR2 LQKENI. J was trimmed by 1 base and V by 3 bases; bases with no gene match: 11. This CDR3 contains 18 residues. The CDR3 protein is CASSPPRVAGGSYNEQFF. The CDR3 DNA reads as TGTGCCAGCTCACCCCCGCGGGTCGCGGGAGGTTCCTACAATGAGCAGTTCTTC.

This chain joins TRBV29-1 and TRBJ2-7; no definite D call. The CDR3 is made up of 11 amino acids. The germline gives CDR1 SQVTM, CDR2 ANQGSEA. V dropped 0 bases and J dropped 5 bases, with 5 bases sitting between them. The CDR3 reads CSVEDGNEQYF. The CDR3 region has the DNA TGCAGCGTTGAAGACGGTAACGAGCAGTACTTC.

The chain has TRBV7-9 and TRBJ1-1; 7 nucleotides agree with TRBD1. V was pared by 5 bases and J by 0 bases, with 3 bases of the junction left unmatched. The CDR3 runs 14 residues. Germline CDR1 SEHNR, CDR2 FQNEAQ (reference sequence). CDR3 sequence: CASSVTGMNTEAFF. CDR3 in DNA: TGTGCCAGCAGCGTGACAGGGATGAACACTGAAGCTTTCTTT.

The chain uses TRBV28 and TRBJ1-4; D gene uncertain. Deletions cut 1 base from V and 6 bases from J, with 9 bases between. The CDR3 totals 14 residues. In germline, CDR1 is MDHEN, CDR2 SYDVKM. CDR3 amino acids: CASSLFGGDEKLFF. The DNA for the CDR3 is TGTGCCAGCAGTTTATTTGGCGGGGATGAAAAACTGTTTTTT.

V and J are TRBV9 and TRBJ2-2; D is unclear. V gave up 1 base and J gave up 7 bases, with 8 bases separating them. The length of the CDR3 is 13 residues. Looked up from germline, CDR1 is SGDLS and CDR2 is YYNGEE. The CDR3 DNA reads TGTGCCAGCAGCGTACAACTTGGCGGGGAGCTGTTTTTT. Translating it yields CASSVQLGGELFF.

The CDR3 nucleotides are TGTGCCAGCAGACGGGGACAGGGGGTACACAATCAGCCCCAGCATTTT. Its protein product is CASRRGQGVHNQPQHF. This chain uses TRBV6-6 with TRBJ1-5, with TRBD1 matching 11 bases. This CDR3 contains 16 residues. The trim removed 6 bases at V and 3 bases at J, leaving 7 bases unmatched. Germline lookup yields CDR1 MNHNY and CDR2 SVGAGI (reference sequence).

The chain joins TRBV7-9 to TRBJ2-7; TRBD1 might be the D (6 bases). CDR1 is SEHNR, CDR2 FQNEAQ, per germline (reference sequence). The CDR3 length is 13 residues. V was trimmed by 3 bases and J by 5 bases, leaving 11 bases between them. The CDR3 bases are TGTGCCAGCAGCTTCCAGGGGTTAAACGAGCAGTACTTC. Its translation is CASSFQGLNEQYF.

This rearrangement joins TRBV7-2 to TRBJ1-1, with unresolved D. The CDR3 spans 17 residues. V was pared by 4 bases and J by 0 bases, with 18 bases between. The germline gives CDR1 SGHTA, CDR2 FQGNSA. The CDR3 bases are TGTGCCAGCAGCTCACCCCGTTCTGCGAACTTGAACACTGAAGCTTTCTTT. It translates to CASSSPRSANLNTEAFF.

The rearrangement links TRBV11-2 to TRBJ2-5, with a tentative D call TRBD2 (6 bases). V was pared by 3 bases and J by 7 bases, with 15 bases between. This CDR3 is built from 14 residues. In germline, CDR1 is SGHAT, CDR2 FQNNGV. The CDR3 region is CASSFGTPQTTQYF. CDR3 in DNA: TGTGCCAGCAGCTTCGGGACTCCTCAGACGACCCAGTACTTC. Complete variable domain (other parts from reference TRBV11-2 and TRBJ2-5): EAGVAQSPRYKIIEKRQSVAFWCNPISGHATLYWYQQILGQGPKLLIQFQNNGVVDDSQLPKDRFSAERLKGVDSTLKIQPAKLEDSAVYLCASSFGTPQTTQYFGPGTRLLVL.

The rearrangement joins TRBV7-2 to TRBJ2-7; D perhaps matches TRBD2 (5 bases). The V and J ends lost 0 bases and 2 bases respectively, with 8 bases between them. The CDR3 consists of 14 residues. Germline-derived CDR1 and CDR2 are SGHTA and FQGNSA. The CDR3 region is CASSLAGAAYEQYF. Written as DNA, the CDR3 is TGTGCCAGCAGCTTAGCGGGAGCCGCCTACGAGCAGTACTTC.

V usage is TRBV7-2 and J usage is TRBJ2-1; D may be TRBD2 (5 bases). V was cut by 1 base and J by 3 bases, with 10 bases left in between. This CDR3 contains 15 residues. Germline V gives CDR1 SGHTA, CDR2 FQGNSA. CDR3 loop: CASSLGVSDYNEQFF. CDR3 DNA: TGTGCCAGCAGCTTAGGGGTTAGCGACTACAATGAGCAGTTCTTC.

The V call is TRBV9, the J call TRBJ2-3; D is perhaps TRBD2 (6 bases). V lost 7 bases and J lost 13, with 19 bases in between. The CDR3 is 12 residues long. Germline CDR1 is SGDLS and CDR2 is YYNGEE. CDR3 sequence reads: CASGIDGSGEYF. The DNA for the CDR3 is TGTGCCAGCGGAATTGACGGATCGGGGGAGTATTTT. Using reference TRBV9 and TRBJ2-3 for the parts outside the CDR3, the full variable domain is DSGVTQTPKHLITATGQRVTLRCSPRSGDLSVYWYQQSLDQGLQFLIQYYNGEERAKGNILERFSAQQFPDLHSELNLSSLELGDSALYFCASGIDGSGEYFGPGTRLTVL.

This chain joins TRBV2 and TRBJ2-1; 10 positions match TRBD2. The CDR3 is 16 amino acids. V gave up 4 bases and J gave up 5 bases; unmatched junction bases: 8. Germline V CDR1 and CDR2: SNHLY, FYNNEI. Here the CDR3 DNA reads TGTGCCAGCAGTGCTATAGCGGGAGGACCCCACAATGAGCAGTTCTTC. Encoded protein: CASSAIAGGPHNEQFF. The whole variable domain, remainder taken from reference TRBV2 and TRBJ2-1, is EPEVTQTPSHQVTQMGQEVILRCVPISNHLYFYWYRQILGQKVEFLVSFYNNEISEKSEIFDDQFSVERPDGSNFTLKIRSTKLEDSAMYFCASSAIAGGPHNEQFFGPGTRLTVL.

The rearrangement links TRBV27 to TRBJ2-3, with 12 bases fitting TRBD2. V shed 5 bases, J shed 7 bases, and the junction held 10 bases outside the gene matches. Per the germline V gene, CDR1 is MNHEY and CDR2 is SMNVEV (reference sequence). The CDR3 has 16 residues. CDR3 DNA sequence: TGTGCCAGCAGTCCGAGGACTAGCGGGAAGATGAATACGCAGTATTTT. This gives the protein CASSPRTSGKMNTQYF.

The rearrangement links TRBV2 to TRBJ2-1, with D unclear. The CDR3 consists of 14 residues. Germline CDR1 reads SNHLY; CDR2 reads FYNNEI. V was cut by 6 bases and J by 3 bases, with 12 bases left in between. CDR3 residues: CASRIPPGYNEQFF. Written as DNA, the CDR3 is TGTGCCAGCAGGATACCACCAGGCTACAATGAGCAGTTCTTC.

The chain combines TRBV5-4 with TRBJ2-1, with D hard to call. V was clipped by 2 bases and J by 4 bases, with 4 bases between them. This CDR3 is 12 amino acids long. CDR1 and CDR2 from the germline V gene are SGHNT and YYREEE (reference sequence). In DNA, the CDR3 is TGTGCCAGCAGCTTACAATACAATGAGCAGTTCTTC. Protein sequence: CASSLQYNEQFF.